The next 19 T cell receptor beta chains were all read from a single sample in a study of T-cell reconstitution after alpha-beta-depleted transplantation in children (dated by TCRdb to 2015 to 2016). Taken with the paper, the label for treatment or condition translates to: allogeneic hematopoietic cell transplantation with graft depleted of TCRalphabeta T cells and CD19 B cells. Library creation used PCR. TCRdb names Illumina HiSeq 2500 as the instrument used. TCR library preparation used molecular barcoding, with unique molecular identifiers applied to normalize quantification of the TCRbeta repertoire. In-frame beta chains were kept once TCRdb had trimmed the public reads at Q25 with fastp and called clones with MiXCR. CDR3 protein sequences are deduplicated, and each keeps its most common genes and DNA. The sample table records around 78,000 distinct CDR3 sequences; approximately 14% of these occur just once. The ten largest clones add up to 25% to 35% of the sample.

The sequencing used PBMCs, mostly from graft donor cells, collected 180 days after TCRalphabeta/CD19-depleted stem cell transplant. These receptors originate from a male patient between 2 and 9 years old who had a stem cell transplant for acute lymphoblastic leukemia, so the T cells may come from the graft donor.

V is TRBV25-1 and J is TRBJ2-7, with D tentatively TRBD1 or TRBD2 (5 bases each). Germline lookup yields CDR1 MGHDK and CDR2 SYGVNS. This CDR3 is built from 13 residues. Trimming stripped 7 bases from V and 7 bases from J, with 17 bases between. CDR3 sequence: CASKDMRGREQYF. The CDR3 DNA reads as TGTGCCAGCAAGGATATGAGGGGCAGGGAGCAGTACTTC.

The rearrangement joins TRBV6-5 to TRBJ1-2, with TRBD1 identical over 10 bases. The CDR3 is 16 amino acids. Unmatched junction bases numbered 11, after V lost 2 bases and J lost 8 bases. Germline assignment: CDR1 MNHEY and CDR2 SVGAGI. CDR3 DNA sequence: TGTGCCAGCAGTTACCTGACAGGGGGCAACCCCTTGGGCTACACCTTC. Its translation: CASSYLTGGNPLGYTF.

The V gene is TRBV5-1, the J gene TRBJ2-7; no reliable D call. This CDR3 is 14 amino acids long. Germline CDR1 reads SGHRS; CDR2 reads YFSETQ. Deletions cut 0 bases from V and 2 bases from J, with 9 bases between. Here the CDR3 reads CASSLAGSAYEQYF. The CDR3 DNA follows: TGCGCCAGCAGCTTGGCCGGCAGCGCCTACGAGCAGTACTTC.

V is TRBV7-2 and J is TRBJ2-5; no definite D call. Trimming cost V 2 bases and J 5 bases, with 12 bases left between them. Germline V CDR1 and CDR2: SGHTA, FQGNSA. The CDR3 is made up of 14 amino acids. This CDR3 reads CASSLLWSAETQYF. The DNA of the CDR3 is TGTGCCAGCAGCTTATTATGGTCTGCCGAGACCCAGTACTTC.

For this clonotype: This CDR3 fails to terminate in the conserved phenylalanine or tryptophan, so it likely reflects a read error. CDR3 residues: CASTIWGNEQFI. CDR3 nucleotides: TGTGCCAGCACGATTTGGGGGAATGAGCAGTTCATC. V usage is TRBV2 and J usage is TRBJ2-1, with D perhaps given as TRBD1 or TRBD2 (5 bases each). This CDR3 region has 12 residues. The ends were cut back, 7 bases at V and 7 bases at J, with 11 bases in the middle. The V gene's germline CDR1 is SNHLY and CDR2 FYNNEI.

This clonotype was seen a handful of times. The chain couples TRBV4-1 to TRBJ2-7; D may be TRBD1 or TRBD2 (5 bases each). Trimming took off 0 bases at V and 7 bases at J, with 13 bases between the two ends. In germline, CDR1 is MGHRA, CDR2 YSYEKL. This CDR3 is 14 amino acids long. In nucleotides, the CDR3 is TGCGCCAGCAGCCAAGATACGGGGCCGGGGGAGCAGTACTTC. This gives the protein CASSQDTGPGEQYF.

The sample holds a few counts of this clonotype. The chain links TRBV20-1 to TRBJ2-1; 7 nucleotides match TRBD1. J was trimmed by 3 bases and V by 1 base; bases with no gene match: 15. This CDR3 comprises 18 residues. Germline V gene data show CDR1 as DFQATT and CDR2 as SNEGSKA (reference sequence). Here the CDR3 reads CSARVPKQGIPIYNEQFF. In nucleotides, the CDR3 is TGCAGTGCTAGAGTTCCCAAACAGGGGATCCCCATCTACAATGAGCAGTTCTTC.

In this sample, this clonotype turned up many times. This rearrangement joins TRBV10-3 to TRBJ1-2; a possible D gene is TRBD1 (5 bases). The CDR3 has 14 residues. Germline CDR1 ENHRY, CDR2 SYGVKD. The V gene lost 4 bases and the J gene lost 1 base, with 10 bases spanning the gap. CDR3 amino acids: CAISVRQINYGYTF. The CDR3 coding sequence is TGTGCCATCAGTGTGAGACAGATTAACTATGGCTACACCTTC.

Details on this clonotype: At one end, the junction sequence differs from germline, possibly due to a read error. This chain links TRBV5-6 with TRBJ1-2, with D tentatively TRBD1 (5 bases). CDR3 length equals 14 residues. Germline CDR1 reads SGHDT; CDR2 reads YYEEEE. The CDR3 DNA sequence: TGTGCCAGCAGCTTGGGGGGCGGGAACTATGACTACACCTTC. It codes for CASSLGGGNYDYTF.

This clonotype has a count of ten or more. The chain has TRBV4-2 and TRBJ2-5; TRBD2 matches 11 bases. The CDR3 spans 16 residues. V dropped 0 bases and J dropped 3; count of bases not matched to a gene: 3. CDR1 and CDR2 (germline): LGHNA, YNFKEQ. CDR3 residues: CASSQDGLAGEETQYF. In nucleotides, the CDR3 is TGTGCCAGCAGCCAAGACGGACTAGCGGGCGAAGAGACCCAGTACTTC.

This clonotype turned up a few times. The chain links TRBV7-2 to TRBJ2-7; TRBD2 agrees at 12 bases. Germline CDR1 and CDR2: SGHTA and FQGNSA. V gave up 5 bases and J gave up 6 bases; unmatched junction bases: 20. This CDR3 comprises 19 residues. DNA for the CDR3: TGTGCCAGCAGCCGTGGGACCTTCGGGCTAGCGGGAGGGCCCCTCGAGCAGTACTTC. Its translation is CASSRGTFGLAGGPLEQYF.

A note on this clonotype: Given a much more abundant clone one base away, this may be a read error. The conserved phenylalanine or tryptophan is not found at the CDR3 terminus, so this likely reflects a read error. This chain's CDR3 is CASSFMDIDQYL. The CDR3 region has the DNA TGTGCCAGCAGCTTCATGGACATCGATCAGTACTTA. The J gene is TRBJ2-4, the V gene TRBV7-9, with a tentative D call TRBD1 (5 bases). The CDR3 totals 12 residues. V shed 3 bases and J shed 12 bases, with 12 bases lying between them. In germline, CDR1 is SEHNR, CDR2 FQNEAQ (reference sequence).

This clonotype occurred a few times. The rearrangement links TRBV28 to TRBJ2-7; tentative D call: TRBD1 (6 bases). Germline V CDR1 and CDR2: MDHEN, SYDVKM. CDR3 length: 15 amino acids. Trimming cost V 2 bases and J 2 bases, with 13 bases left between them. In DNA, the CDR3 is TGTGCCAGCAGTTTAAACAGGGTCGGGACCTACGAGCAGTACTTC. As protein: CASSLNRVGTYEQYF.

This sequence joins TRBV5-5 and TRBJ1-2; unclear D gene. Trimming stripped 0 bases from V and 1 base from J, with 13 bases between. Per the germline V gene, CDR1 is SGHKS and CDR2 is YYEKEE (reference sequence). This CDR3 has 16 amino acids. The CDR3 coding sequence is TGTGCCAGCAGCTTGGAAGGCTCGTGGGTTAACTATGGCTACACCTTC. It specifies CASSLEGSWVNYGYTF.

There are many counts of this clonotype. The CDR3 nucleotides are TGTGCCAGCAGTTTCGGACAGGGGGGGTACGAGCAGTACTTC. Amino acids: CASSFGQGGYEQYF. The chain employs TRBV28 and TRBJ2-7; 10 bases are a match to TRBD1. The V segment lost 3 bases and the J segment 4 bases; nucleotides outside the gene matches: 3. This CDR3 is 14 amino acids long. Germline CDR1 and CDR2: MDHEN and SYDVKM.

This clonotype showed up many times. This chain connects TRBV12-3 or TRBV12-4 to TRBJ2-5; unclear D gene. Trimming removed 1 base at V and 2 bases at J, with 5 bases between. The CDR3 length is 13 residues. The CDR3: CASSLGTQETQYF. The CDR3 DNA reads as TGTGCCAGCAGTTTAGGGACGCAAGAGACCCAGTACTTC.

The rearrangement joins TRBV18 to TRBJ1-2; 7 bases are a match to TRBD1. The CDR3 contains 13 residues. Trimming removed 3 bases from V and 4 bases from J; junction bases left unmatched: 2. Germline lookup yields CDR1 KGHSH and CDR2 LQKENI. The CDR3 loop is CASSPQGVYGYTF. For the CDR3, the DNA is TGTGCCAGCTCACCTCAGGGGGTCTATGGCTACACCTTC.

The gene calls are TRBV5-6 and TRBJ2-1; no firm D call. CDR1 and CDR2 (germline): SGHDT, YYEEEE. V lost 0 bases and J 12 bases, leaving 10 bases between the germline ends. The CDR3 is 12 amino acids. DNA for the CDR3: TGTGCCAGCAGCTTGGCCCCTGTTGGGCAGTTCTTC. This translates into CASSLAPVGQFF.

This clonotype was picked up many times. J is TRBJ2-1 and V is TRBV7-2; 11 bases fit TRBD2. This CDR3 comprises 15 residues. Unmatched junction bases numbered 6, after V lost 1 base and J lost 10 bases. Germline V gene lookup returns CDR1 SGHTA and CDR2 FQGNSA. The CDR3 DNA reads TGTGCCAGCAGCTTAGAGCTAGCGGGGGGAGGGGAGCAGTTCTTC. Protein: CASSLELAGGGEQFF.